The source of this TCR beta chain is a study of blood T cell repertoires in COVID-19. Background on the study: Acute and convalescent COVID-19 specimens originated in the United States, Italy and Spain.

TCRdb keeps only in-frame clones here, not all; method: immunoSEQ multiplex PCR. The sample lists 150,000 or so clones, around 81% occurring once. This CDR3 comprises 13 residues. V lost 0 bases to trimming and J lost 7 bases, with 7 bases between them. The chain employs TRBV12-3 or TRBV12-4 and TRBJ1-5, with D perhaps matching TRBD1 (5 bases). Sequencing was done on a sample of peripheral blood. This receptor was taken from a man in his 70s who had recovered from COVID-19. CDR3 sequence: CASSLAEGQPQHF. As DNA, the CDR3 is TGTGCCAGCAGTTTAGCGGAGGGGCAGCCCCAGCATTTT.